A single sample is the source of the 17 T cell receptor beta chains below, sequenced in a study of cytomegalovirus exposure and HLA in healthy donors. The PCR had 60 Vbeta and 13 Jbeta primers. TCRdb's table, derived via immunoSEQ multiplex PCR, lists solely in-frame clones and lacks some. The sample carries some 120,000 clones, about 79% recorded once. The sequenced material came from PBMCs. Receptor source: a man aged 18-30 years in good health and CMV-seronegative.

V usage is TRBV10-1 and J usage is TRBJ2-6; TRBD1 matches 9 bases. The junction had 10 bases not matched to a gene; V was cut back by 7 bases and J by 0 bases. CDR3 length: 18 amino acids. CDR1 is WNHNN and CDR2 is SYGVQD in the germline V gene (reference sequence). The CDR3 loop is CASIPDRGGSSGANVLTF. The CDR3, as DNA: TGCGCCAGCATCCCGGACAGGGGTGGAAGCTCTGGGGCCAACGTCCTGACTTTC.

The chain has TRBV5-8 and TRBJ2-7; D ambiguous. Germline CDR1 reads SGHTS; CDR2 reads YDEGEE. V was clipped by 0 bases and J by 6 bases, with 10 bases between them. The CDR3 is made up of 13 amino acids. CDR3 sequence: CASSLGLYREQYF. In nucleotides, the CDR3 is TGTGCCAGCAGCTTGGGCCTCTATCGCGAGCAGTACTTC.

V and J are TRBV6-1 and TRBJ2-7, with TRBD1 identical over 9 bases. CDR1 and CDR2 (germline): MNHNS, SASEGT. The CDR3 runs to 17 residues. V trimming: 4 bases; J trimming: 2 bases; junction bases outside the gene matches: 12. DNA of the CDR3: TGTGCCAGCAGTGTCGGGGTCGGGACAGGGACCGCCTACGAGCAGTACGTC. The encoded protein is CASSVGVGTGTAYEQYV.

This clone has a handful of counts. The rearrangement joins TRBV2 to TRBJ1-1; possibly TRBD1 for D (5 bases). Germline V gives CDR1 SNHLY, CDR2 FYNNEI. CDR3 length equals 11 residues. Trimming took off 10 bases at V and 7 bases at J, with 13 bases between the two ends. In nucleotides, the CDR3 is TGTGCCATCAAGGGGCAAGTTGAAGCTTTCTTT. It is translated as CAIKGQVEAFF. Combining the CDR3 with reference TRBV2 and TRBJ1-1 gives the whole variable domain EPEVTQTPSHQVTQMGQEVILRCVPISNHLYFYWYRQILGQKVEFLVSFYNNEISEKSEIFDDQFSVERPDGSNFTLKIRSTKLEDSAMYFCAIKGQVEAFFGQGTRLTVV.

CDR3 region: CAWSFSDTQYF. The CDR3, as DNA: TGTGCCTGGAGTTTCTCAGATACGCAGTATTTT. The chain employs TRBV30 and TRBJ2-3; D gene uncertain. Germline lookup yields CDR1 GTSNPN and CDR2 SVGIG (reference sequence). The CDR3 totals 11 residues. Trimming shortened V by 2 bases and J by 4 bases, and 4 bases separated the two germline ends.

The genes are TRBV7-6 and TRBJ1-1, with D possibly being TRBD1 (5 bases). The CDR3 runs 15 residues. V was cut by 5 bases and J by 4 bases, with 17 bases left in between. CDR1 and CDR2 from the germline V gene are SGHVS and FNYEAQ. Written as DNA, the CDR3 is TGTGCCAGCAGCCCCTCCCAGGGAAGGGGCACTGAAGCTTTCTTT. Its protein is CASSPSQGRGTEAFF.

The CDR3, as DNA: TGCGCCAGCAGCCAAGAATCCCCAGGGCGGCGTGGAGCTTTCTTT. Amino acids: CASSQESPGRRGAFF. V is TRBV4-3 and J is TRBJ1-1, with D tentatively TRBD1 (5 bases). Germline CDR1 is LGHNA and CDR2 is YSLEER. The CDR3 totals 15 residues. V shed 0 bases and J shed 10 bases, with 18 bases lying between them.

V is TRBV6-5 and J is TRBJ2-1; no reliable D call. CDR3 size: 13 residues. The germline CDR1 and CDR2 sequences are MNHEY and SVGAGI. Deletions cut 6 bases from V and 0 bases from J, with 6 bases between. CDR3 nucleotides: TGTGCCAGCAGCCTCCGCTCCTACAATGAGCAGTTCTTC. Residues: CASSLRSYNEQFF.

With regard to this clone: One end of the junction fails to match germline, which may point to a read error. The chain links TRBV7-9 to TRBJ1-1; D is possibly TRBD1 (6 bases). From germline, CDR1 is SEHNR and CDR2 FQNEAQ (reference sequence). The CDR3 spans 17 residues. The CDR3 loop is CSSSPYGGGARGTEAFF. As DNA, the CDR3 is TGTTCCAGCAGCCCATACGGTGGGGGGGCGCGTGGCACTGAAGCTTTCTTT.

The table lists this clone with a few counts. The chain combines TRBV7-3 with TRBJ1-1, with D possibly TRBD1 on 5 matching bases. The germline V and J ends were trimmed by 5 bases and 11 bases, with 18 bases remaining between them. The CDR3 spans 13 residues. From germline, CDR1 is SGHTA and CDR2 FQGTGA. The CDR3 sequence: CASSRTADSRAFF. The CDR3 DNA reads TGTGCCAGCAGCCGGACCGCCGACAGTCGTGCTTTCTTT.

The chain links TRBV5-4 to TRBJ2-1; TRBD2 matches 16 bases. CDR3 length: 19 amino acids. After removal of 4 bases from V and 2 bases from J, the junction contained 9 bases not matched to a gene. Germline CDR1 is SGHNT and CDR2 is YYREEE (reference sequence). CDR3 sequence reads: CASSRGLAGGNLAYNEQFF. The CDR3 DNA is TGTGCCAGCAGCCGGGGACTAGCGGGAGGGAACCTAGCCTACAATGAGCAGTTCTTC.

The CDR3 nucleotides are TGCGCCAGCAGACTAACCGATCCGGGACACGCGGTGGTTGGCACTGAAGCTTTCTTT. Amino acids: CASRLTDPGHAVVGTEAFF. The rearrangement links TRBV5-1 to TRBJ1-1, with D perhaps matching TRBD1 (6 bases). V lost 5 bases to trimming and J lost 4 bases, with 30 bases between them. CDR1 is SGHRS, CDR2 YFSETQ, per germline. The CDR3 contains 19 residues.

This sequence joins TRBV9 and TRBJ2-2; 9 bases are a match to TRBD1. Germline V gives CDR1 SGDLS, CDR2 YYNGEE. This CDR3 has 15 residues. V trimming: 6 bases; J trimming: 6 bases; junction bases outside the gene matches: 9. The CDR3 DNA is TGTGCCAGCACTGGGGACAGGGTACATGCCGGGGAGCTGTTTTTT. Translated, it gives CASTGDRVHAGELFF.

This clone was observed a handful of times. This chain links TRBV6-5 with TRBJ2-7; D is ambiguous. Germline loops: CDR1 MNHEY, CDR2 SVGAGI. V lost 5 bases, J lost 3 bases, and 17 bases lay in between. The CDR3 totals 15 residues. CDR3 sequence: CASSRDLDPHYEQYF. CDR3 coding DNA: TGTGCCAGCAGTCGCGACCTAGATCCGCACTACGAGCAGTACTTC.

V usage is TRBV23-1 and J usage is TRBJ2-7, with 11 bases aligning to TRBD2. TRBV23-1 is treated as an ORF (open reading frame) with a function not yet certain. The CDR3 length is 18 residues. Trimming removed 3 bases from V and 3 bases from J; junction bases left unmatched: 13. The CDR3: CASSHYGTSGTVDYEQYV. Written as DNA, the CDR3 is TGCGCCAGCAGTCATTACGGGACTAGCGGCACCGTAGACTACGAGCAGTACGTC.

The chain is built from TRBV2 and TRBJ2-3; D perhaps matches TRBD2 (6 bases). Germline V gene lookup returns CDR1 SNHLY and CDR2 FYNNEI. The CDR3 spans 17 residues. V lost 7 bases, J lost 0 bases, and 20 bases lay in between. In DNA form, the CDR3 reads TGTGCCAGCACCAAATTCCCCGGGACTTCTAGCACAGATACGCAGTATTTT. Translation gives CASTKFPGTSSTDTQYF.

J is TRBJ2-7 and V is TRBV4-3; 15 positions match TRBD2. V gave up 0 bases and J gave up 6 bases; unmatched junction bases: 9. The CDR3 runs 18 residues. Germline lookup yields CDR1 LGHNA and CDR2 YSLEER. CDR3 bases: TGCGCCAGCAGCCAAGAGATAGGGACTAGCGGGAGGAGTAGCGAGCAGTACTTC. It specifies CASSQEIGTSGRSSEQYF.